This T cell receptor beta chain was retrieved from a study of a mutant IDH1 vaccine in newly diagnosed glioma (dated by TCRdb to the early 2020s). The study in broad terms: Of the approximately 35 treated patients, around 62% were male and approximately 38% were female, and the mean age was roughly 40 years. Before enrollment, patients had received standard therapy of radiotherapy alone, temozolomide alone, or radiochemotherapy with temozolomide; most received the combination. Peripheral blood was drawn at six visits: V03 (baseline), V05, V07, V10, V12 and V13. For exploratory analyses, about 25 treated patients had longitudinal TCRB deep sequencing done wherever samples were available. Beyond this particular receptor, the publication reports: Pseudoprogression seemed to be unrelated to changes in the top peripheral T cell clonotypes found by TCRB sequencing. Across multiple MHC alleles, vaccine-induced immune responses were seen in around 93% of patients. The authors stated that sample limitations prevented analyses of patient blood samples from being reproduced. Selection of PBMC samples for TCRB deep sequencing was based on availability.

A word on this clone: Its antigen remains undetermined. No base quality values were provided; no much bigger clone lies one nucleotide off.

The method behind the library was the immunoSEQ multiplex PCR assay. The hsTCRB Kit was used according to the manufacturer's protocol to amplify rearranged TCR beta chain sequences. An Illumina MiSeq was used to sequence the TCRB libraries. As for the original processing: The proprietary platform of the kit vendor was used for demultiplexing, trimming and gene mapping. TCRdb's version of the immuneACCESS table is confined to in-frame rearrangements and falls short of the full clone set. An unresolved V gene accounts for under half of the shortfall where checked; the remainder is of unknown origin. V and J calls and clone size follow that table, whereas D and trimming were derived from the DNA. Recorded for this sample are some 50,000 clones; roughly 90% of them occurred a single time. The ten largest clonotypes hold about 2.2% of the sample. Looking up the germline V gene yields CDR1 SGHRS and CDR2 YFSETQ. From the cysteine through the phenylalanine, the CDR3 covers 14 amino acids. The DNA shown is the 42-base CDR3, in frame from base 1. The germline V end is reduced by 1 base and the J end by 4 bases; junction bases left unmatched: 2.

The time point label here, explained by the study, means: baseline, week 1 (first vaccination visit). The treatment or condition label, read with the paper, signifies: pre-vaccination baseline after standard-of-care therapy. All donors had newly diagnosed IDH1-mutant astrocytomas of WHO grade 3 or 4 that showed loss of nuclear ATRX. The samples were drawn from NOA16, a multicentre, single-arm, open-label phase I trial in Germany that tested a mutant IDH1 peptide vaccine in humans for the first time. For immunogenicity testing, the blood drawn at visit V03 was used as the baseline sample. Genomic DNA for TCRB sequencing was extracted from EDTA blood using the DNeasy Blood and Tissue Kit.

Recombination connected TRBV5-1 to TRBJ2-5, with TRBD2 matching 9 junction bases. The sequence came from a middle-aged man with glioma. This sample comprised PBMCs, obtained from a glioma patient treated with radiotherapy, temozolomide or both. For the CDR3, the sequence is CASSLTSGPETQYF. The DNA sequence is as follows: TGCGCCAGCAGCTTGACTAGCGGGCCAGAGACCCAGTACTTC.